The clone carrying this T cell receptor (beta chain) was recorded a few times. The antigen is undetermined. These data come from a study of identical twins. Healthy Caucasians made up all donors. Study results and limitations: Alpha sequences that were out-of-frame and twin-shared showed an excess of low generation probability.

The CDR3 extends over 14 amino acids. V lost 6 bases and J 6 bases, leaving 18 bases between the germline ends. Through template switching, a universal primer site was introduced, and the cDNA contained unique molecular identifiers. TCRdb independently ran MiXCR on the 5' RACE reads; one entry per CDR3 protein. The repertoire holds about 390,000 distinct CDR3 sequences, approximately 9.1% seen once, with roughly 8.9% in the top ten. Sequenced: naive T cells sorted from blood. This TCR derives from a woman aged 45-65 years in good health. The chain uses TRBV12-3 or TRBV12-4 and TRBJ2-7, with D perhaps TRBD2 (7 bases). CDR3 region: CASSPRGREIEQYF. The CDR3 DNA sequence: TGTGCCAGCAGCCCCCGGGGGCGGGAGATCGAGCAGTACTTC.